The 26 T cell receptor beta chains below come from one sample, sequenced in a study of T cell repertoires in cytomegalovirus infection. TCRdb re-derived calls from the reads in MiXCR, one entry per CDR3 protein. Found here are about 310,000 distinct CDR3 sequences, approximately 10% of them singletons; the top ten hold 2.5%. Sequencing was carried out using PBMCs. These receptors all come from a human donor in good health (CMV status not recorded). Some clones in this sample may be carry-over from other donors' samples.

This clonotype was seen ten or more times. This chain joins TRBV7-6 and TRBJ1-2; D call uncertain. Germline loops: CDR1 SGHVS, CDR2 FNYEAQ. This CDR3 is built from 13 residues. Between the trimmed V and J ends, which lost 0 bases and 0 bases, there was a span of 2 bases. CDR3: CASSLAANYGYTF. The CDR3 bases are TGTGCCAGCAGCTTAGCAGCTAACTATGGCTACACCTTC. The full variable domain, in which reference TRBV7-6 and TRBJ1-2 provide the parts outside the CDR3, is GAGVSQSPRYKVTKRGQDVALRCDPISGHVSLYWYRQALGQGPEFLTYFNYEAQQDKSGLPNDRFSAERPEGSISTLTIQRTEQRDSAMYRCASSLAANYGYTFGSGTRLTVV.

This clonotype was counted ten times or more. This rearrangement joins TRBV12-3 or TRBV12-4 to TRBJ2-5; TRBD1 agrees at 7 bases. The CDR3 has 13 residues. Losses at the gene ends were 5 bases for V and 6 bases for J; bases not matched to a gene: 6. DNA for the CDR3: TGTGCCAGCAGTCCGACAGGGCGGAAGACCCAGTACTTC. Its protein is CASSPTGRKTQYF.

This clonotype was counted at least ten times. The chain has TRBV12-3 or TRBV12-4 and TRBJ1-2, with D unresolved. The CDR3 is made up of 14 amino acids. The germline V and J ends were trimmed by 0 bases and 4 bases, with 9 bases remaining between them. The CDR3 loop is CASSLAVLSYGYTF. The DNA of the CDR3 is TGTGCCAGCAGTTTAGCCGTACTGAGCTATGGCTACACCTTC.

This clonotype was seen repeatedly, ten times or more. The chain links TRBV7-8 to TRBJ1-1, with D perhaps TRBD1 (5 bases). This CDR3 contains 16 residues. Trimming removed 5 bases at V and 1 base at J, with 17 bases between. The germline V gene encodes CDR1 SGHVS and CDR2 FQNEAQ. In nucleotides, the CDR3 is TGTGCCAGCAGCCTTTCGATGGGGCTCTGGAACACTGAAGCTTTCTTT. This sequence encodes CASSLSMGLWNTEAFF.

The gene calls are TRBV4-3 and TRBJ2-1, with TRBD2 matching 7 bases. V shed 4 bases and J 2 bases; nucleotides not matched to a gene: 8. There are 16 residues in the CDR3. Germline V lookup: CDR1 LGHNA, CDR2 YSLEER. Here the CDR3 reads CASSPLGGGAYNEQFF. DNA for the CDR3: TGCGCCAGCAGCCCTCTGGGGGGGGGAGCCTACAATGAGCAGTTCTTC.

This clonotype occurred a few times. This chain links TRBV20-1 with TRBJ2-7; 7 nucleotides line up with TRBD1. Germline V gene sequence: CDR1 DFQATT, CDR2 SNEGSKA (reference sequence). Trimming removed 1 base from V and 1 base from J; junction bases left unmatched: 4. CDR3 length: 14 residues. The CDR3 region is CSARAPTGSYEQYV. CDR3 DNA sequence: TGCAGTGCTAGAGCGCCGACAGGGTCCTACGAGCAGTACGTC.

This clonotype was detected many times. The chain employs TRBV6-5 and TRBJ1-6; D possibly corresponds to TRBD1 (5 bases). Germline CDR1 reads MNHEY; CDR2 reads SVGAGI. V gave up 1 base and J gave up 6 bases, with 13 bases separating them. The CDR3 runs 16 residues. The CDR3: CASSYFSGTANSPLHF. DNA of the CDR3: TGTGCCAGCAGTTACTTCAGCGGGACGGCTAATTCACCCCTCCACTTT.

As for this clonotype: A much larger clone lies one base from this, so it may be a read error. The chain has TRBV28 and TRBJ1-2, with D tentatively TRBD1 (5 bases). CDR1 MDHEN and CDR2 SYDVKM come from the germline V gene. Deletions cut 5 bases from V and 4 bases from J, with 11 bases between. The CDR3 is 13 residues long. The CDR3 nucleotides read TGTGCCAGCAGTAAACAGGACCCCTATGGCTACACCTTC. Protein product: CASSKQDPYGYTF.

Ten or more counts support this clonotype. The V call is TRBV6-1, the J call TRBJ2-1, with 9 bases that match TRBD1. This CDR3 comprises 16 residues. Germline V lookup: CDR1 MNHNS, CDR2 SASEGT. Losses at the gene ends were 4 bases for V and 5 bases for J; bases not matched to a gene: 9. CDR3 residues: CASSVTGTGHHNEQFF. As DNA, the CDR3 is TGTGCCAGCAGTGTAACCGGGACAGGGCATCACAATGAGCAGTTCTTC.

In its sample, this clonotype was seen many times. The CDR3 bases are TGTGCCAGCAGCTTAGCGGGGGGAGGGCGGGGGTACCCCAGGACCCAGTACTTC. It is translated as CASSLAGGGRGYPRTQYF. The chain employs TRBV7-2 and TRBJ2-5; 7 bases agree with TRBD2. The CDR3 runs to 18 residues. The V and J ends lost 0 bases and 7 bases, in that order; junction bases with no gene match: 17. Germline CDR1 SGHTA, CDR2 FQGNSA.

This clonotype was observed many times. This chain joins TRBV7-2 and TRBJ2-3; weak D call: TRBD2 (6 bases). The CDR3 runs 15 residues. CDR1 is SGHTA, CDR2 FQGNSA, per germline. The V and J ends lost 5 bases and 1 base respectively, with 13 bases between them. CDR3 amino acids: CASSHRRGRTDTQYF. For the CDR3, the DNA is TGTGCCAGCAGCCACCGGAGGGGCCGCACAGATACGCAGTATTTT.

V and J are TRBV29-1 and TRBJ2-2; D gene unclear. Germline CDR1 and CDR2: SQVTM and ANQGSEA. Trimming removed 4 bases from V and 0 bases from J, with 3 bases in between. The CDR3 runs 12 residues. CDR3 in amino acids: CSVATNTGELFF. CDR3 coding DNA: TGCAGCGTTGCCACGAACACCGGGGAGCTGTTTTTT.

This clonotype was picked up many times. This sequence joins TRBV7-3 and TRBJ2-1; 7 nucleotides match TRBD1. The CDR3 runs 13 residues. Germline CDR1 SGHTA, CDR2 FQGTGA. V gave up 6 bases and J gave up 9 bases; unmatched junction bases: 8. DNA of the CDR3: TGTGCCAGCAGGGCTACAGGGGCGGGTGAGCAGTTCTTC. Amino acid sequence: CASRATGAGEQFF.

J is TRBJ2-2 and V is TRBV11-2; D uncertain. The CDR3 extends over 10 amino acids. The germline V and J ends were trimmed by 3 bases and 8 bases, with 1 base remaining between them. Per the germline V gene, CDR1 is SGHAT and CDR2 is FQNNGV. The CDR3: CASSLGELFF. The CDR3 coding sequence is TGTGCCAGCAGCTTGGGGGAGCTGTTTTTT.

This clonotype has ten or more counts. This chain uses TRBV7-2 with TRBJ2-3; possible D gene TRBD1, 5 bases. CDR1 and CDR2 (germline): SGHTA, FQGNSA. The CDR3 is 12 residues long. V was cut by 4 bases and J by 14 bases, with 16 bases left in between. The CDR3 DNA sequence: TGTGCCAGCAGCTCCGGACACCTCCCGCGGTATTTT. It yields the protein CASSSGHLPRYF.

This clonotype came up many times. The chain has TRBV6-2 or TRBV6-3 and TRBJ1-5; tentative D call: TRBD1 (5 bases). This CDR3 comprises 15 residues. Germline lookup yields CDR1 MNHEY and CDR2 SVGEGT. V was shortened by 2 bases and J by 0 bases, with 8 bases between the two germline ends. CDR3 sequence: CASSYGAGSNQPQHF. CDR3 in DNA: TGTGCCAGCAGTTACGGGGCCGGTAGCAATCAGCCCCAGCATTTT.

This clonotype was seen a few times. The CDR3 coding sequence is TGTGCCAGCAGCTTTAGGAGGGACAGGGCTAGTGGGAACACCATATATTTT. Amino acid sequence: CASSFRRDRASGNTIYF. V is TRBV5-5 and J is TRBJ1-3, with 9 bases identical to TRBD1. The germline gives CDR1 SGHKS, CDR2 YYEKEE (reference sequence). The J segment lost 7 bases and the V segment lost 2 bases, leaving 13 bases of the junction unmatched. The CDR3 has 17 amino acids. Full variable domain (remainder filled in from reference TRBV5-5 and TRBJ1-3): DAGVTQSPTHLIKTRGQQVTLRCSPISGHKSVSWYQQVLGQGPQFIFQYYEKEERGRGNFPDRFSARQFPNYSSELNVNALLLGDSALYLCASSFRRDRASGNTIYFGEGSWLTVV.

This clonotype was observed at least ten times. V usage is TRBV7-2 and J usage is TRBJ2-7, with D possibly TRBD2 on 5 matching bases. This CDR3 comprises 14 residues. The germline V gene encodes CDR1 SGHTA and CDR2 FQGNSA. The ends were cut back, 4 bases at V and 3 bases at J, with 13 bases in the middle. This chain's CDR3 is CASSSELVLYEQYF. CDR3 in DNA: TGTGCCAGCAGCTCTGAACTAGTCCTCTACGAGCAGTACTTC.

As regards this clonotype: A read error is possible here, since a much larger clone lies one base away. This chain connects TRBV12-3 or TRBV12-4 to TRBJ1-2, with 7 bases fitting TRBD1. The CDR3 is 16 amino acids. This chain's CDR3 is CASIFLGRGPGYGYIF. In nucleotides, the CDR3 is TGTGCCAGCATTTTCCTCGGGAGGGGGCCTGGGTATGGCTACATCTTC.

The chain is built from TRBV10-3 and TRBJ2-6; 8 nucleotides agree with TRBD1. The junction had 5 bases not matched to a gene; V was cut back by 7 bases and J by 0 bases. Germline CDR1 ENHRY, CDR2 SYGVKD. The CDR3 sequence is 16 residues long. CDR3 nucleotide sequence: TGTGCCATCATGGACAGGGTGAGCTCTGGGGCCAACGTCCTGACTTTC. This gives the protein CAIMDRVSSGANVLTF.

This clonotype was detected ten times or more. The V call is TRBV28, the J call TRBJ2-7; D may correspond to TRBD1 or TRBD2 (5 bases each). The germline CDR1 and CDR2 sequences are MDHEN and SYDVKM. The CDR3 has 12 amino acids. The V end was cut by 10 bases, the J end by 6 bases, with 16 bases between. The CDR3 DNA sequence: TGTGCCACCATGTCCTCGGGGCGCGAGCAGTACTTC. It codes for CATMSSGREQYF. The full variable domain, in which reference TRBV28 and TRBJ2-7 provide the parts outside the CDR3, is DVKVTQSSRYLVKRTGEKVFLECVQDMDHENMFWYRQDPGLGLRLIYFSYDVKMKEKGDIPEGYSVSREKKERFSLILESASTNQTSMYLCATMSSGREQYFGPGTRLTVT.

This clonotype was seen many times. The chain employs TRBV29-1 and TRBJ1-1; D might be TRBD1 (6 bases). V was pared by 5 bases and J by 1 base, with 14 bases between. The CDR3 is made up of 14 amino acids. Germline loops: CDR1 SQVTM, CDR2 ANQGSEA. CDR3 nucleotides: TGCAGCGTTTGTCAGGGGCGAGGGAACACTGAAGCTTTCTTT. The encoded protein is CSVCQGRGNTEAFF.

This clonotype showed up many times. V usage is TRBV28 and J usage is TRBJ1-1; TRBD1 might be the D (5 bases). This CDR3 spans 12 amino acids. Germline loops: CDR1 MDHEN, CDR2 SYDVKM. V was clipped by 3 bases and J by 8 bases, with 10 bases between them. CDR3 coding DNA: TGTGCCAGCAGTTTCCGGGGGGGAGAAGCTTTCTTT. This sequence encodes CASSFRGGEAFF.

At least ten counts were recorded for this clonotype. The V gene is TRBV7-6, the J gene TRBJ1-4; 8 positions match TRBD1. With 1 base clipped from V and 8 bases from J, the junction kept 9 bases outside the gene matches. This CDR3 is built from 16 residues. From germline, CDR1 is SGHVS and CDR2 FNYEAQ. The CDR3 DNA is TGTGCCAGCAGCTTAGGAGGCAGGGGGCGTCAGGAAAAACTGTTTTTT. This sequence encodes CASSLGGRGRQEKLFF.

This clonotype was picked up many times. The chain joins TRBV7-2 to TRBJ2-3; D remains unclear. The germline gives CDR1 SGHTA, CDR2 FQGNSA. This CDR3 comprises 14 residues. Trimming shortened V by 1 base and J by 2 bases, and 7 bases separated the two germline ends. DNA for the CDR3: TGTGCCAGCAGCTTAGATATTTACACAGATACGCAGTATTTT. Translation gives CASSLDIYTDTQYF. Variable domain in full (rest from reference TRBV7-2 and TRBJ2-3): GAGVSQSPSNKVTEKGKDVELRCDPISGHTALYWYRQSLGQGLEFLIYFQGNSAPDKSGLPSDRFSAERTGGSVSTLTIQRTQQEDSAVYLCASSLDIYTDTQYFGPGTRLTVL.

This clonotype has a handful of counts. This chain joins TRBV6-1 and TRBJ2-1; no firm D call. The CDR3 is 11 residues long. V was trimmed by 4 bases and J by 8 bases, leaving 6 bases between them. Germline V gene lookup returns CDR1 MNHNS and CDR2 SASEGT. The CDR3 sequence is CASSGRDEQFF. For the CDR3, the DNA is TGTGCCAGCAGTGGAAGGGATGAGCAGTTCTTC.